Shown below are 17 T cell receptor beta chains from a single sample sequenced in a study of blood T cell repertoires in COVID-19. Libraries were prepared by immunoSEQ multiplex PCR; TCRdb keeps only in-frame clonotypes and omits some of them. Of approximately 68,000 clones listed, 75% to 90% are singletons. The sequenced sample was peripheral blood. The source is a woman of 80 years or more with active or convalescent COVID-19.

The V gene is TRBV21-1, the J gene TRBJ2-1; TRBD1 is the table's D call and was not checked against the DNA. TRBV21-1 is flagged as a pseudogene. The CDR3 length is 12 residues. The CDR3 coding sequence is TGTGCCAGCAGCAATGGACAGAATGAGCAGTTCTTC. Translated, it gives CASSNGQNEQFF.

The V call is TRBV28, the J call TRBJ1-3; D possibly corresponds to TRBD1 (6 bases). The CDR3 is 16 amino acids. V was cut by 5 bases and J by 4 bases, with 18 bases left in between. From germline, CDR1 is MDHEN and CDR2 SYDVKM. The CDR3 here is CASSPLTGSSGNTIYF. CDR3 DNA sequence: TGTGCCAGCAGTCCGTTGACAGGATCATCCGGAAACACCATATATTTT.

This chain connects TRBV9 to TRBJ1-6; the D is unclear. Germline V gene data show CDR1 as SGDLS and CDR2 as YYNGEE. The CDR3 spans 12 residues. Trimming left V 0 bases short and J 10 bases short, with 5 bases between. The CDR3 bases are TGTGCCAGCAGCGTAGGAGAATCACCCCTCCACTTT. This sequence encodes CASSVGESPLHF. Full variable domain (missing parts from reference TRBV9 and TRBJ1-6): DSGVTQTPKHLITATGQRVTLRCSPRSGDLSVYWYQQSLDQGLQFLIQYYNGEERAKGNILERFSAQQFPDLHSELNLSSLELGDSALYFCASSVGESPLHFGNGTRLTVT.

The gene calls are TRBV9 and TRBJ2-7; TRBD1 aligns across 8 bases. Germline-derived CDR1 and CDR2 are SGDLS and YYNGEE. The CDR3 loop spans 16 amino acids. J was trimmed by 2 bases and V by 0 bases; bases with no gene match: 7. This chain's CDR3 is CASSVGTGLGAYEQYF. The CDR3 bases are TGTGCCAGCAGCGTAGGGACAGGGCTTGGAGCCTACGAGCAGTACTTC.

This chain links TRBV28 with TRBJ2-7, with 8 nucleotides matching TRBD1. The CDR3 length is 15 residues. Germline CDR1 and CDR2: MDHEN and SYDVKM. The J segment lost 3 bases and the V segment lost 4 bases, leaving 8 bases of the junction unmatched. CDR3 region: CASSWGRGPSYEQYF. In nucleotides, the CDR3 is TGTGCCAGCAGTTGGGGCAGGGGGCCCAGCTACGAGCAGTACTTC. Using reference TRBV28 and TRBJ2-7 for the parts outside the CDR3, the full variable domain is DVKVTQSSRYLVKRTGEKVFLECVQDMDHENMFWYRQDPGLGLRLIYFSYDVKMKEKGDIPEGYSVSREKKERFSLILESASTNQTSMYLCASSWGRGPSYEQYFGPGTRLTVT.

This chain uses TRBV7-8 with TRBJ2-1; D is uncertain. The germline V gene encodes CDR1 SGHVS and CDR2 FQNEAQ. There are 16 residues in the CDR3. The ends were cut back, 3 bases at V and 3 bases at J, with 15 bases in the middle. The CDR3 protein is CASSFPPQEHYNEQFF. In nucleotides, the CDR3 is TGTGCCAGCAGCTTCCCCCCCCAGGAACACTACAATGAGCAGTTCTTC.

V and J are TRBV18 and TRBJ1-3; TRBD1 agrees at 9 bases. V lost 3 bases to trimming and J lost 4 bases; unmatched junction nucleotides: 4. CDR3 length: 15 residues. The germline V gene has CDR1 KGHSH and CDR2 LQKENI. CDR3 coding DNA: TGTGCCAGCTCACCGGGACAGGGTGGCGGAAACACCATATATTTT. It is translated as CASSPGQGGGNTIYF.

The chain employs TRBV6-6 and TRBJ2-5; 7 positions match TRBD1. The V segment lost 5 bases and the J segment 5 bases; nucleotides outside the gene matches: 14. The germline V gene encodes CDR1 MNHNY and CDR2 SVGAGI (reference sequence). CDR3 length equals 16 residues. CDR3 nucleotides: TGTGCCAGCAGTCGACAGGGTACCATTCAGTGGGAGACCCAGTACTTC. Translation: CASSRQGTIQWETQYF.

The gene calls are TRBV6-2 or TRBV6-3 and TRBJ1-1, with a weak D call TRBD1 (5 bases). The V end was cut by 2 bases, the J end by 1 base, with 8 bases between. Looked up from germline, CDR1 is MNHEY and CDR2 is SVGEGT. This CDR3 comprises 14 residues. In DNA, the CDR3 is TGTGCCAGCAGTTACCCTACAGGGAACACTGAAGCTTTCTTT. It specifies CASSYPTGNTEAFF.

This clone was observed once. The V and J genes are TRBV13 and TRBJ1-4; 9 bases align to TRBD1. Germline V lookup: CDR1 PRHDT, CDR2 FYEKMQ (reference sequence). CDR3 length equals 19 residues. The junction had 11 bases not matched to a gene; V was cut back by 3 bases and J by 0 bases. The CDR3 sequence: CASSFRLQGARPTNEKLFF. CDR3 coding DNA: TGTGCCAGCAGCTTCCGATTACAGGGGGCAAGACCAACTAATGAAAAACTGTTTTTT.

V is TRBV6-6 and J is TRBJ1-2; D is unresolved. Germline-derived CDR1 and CDR2 are MNHNY and SVGAGI (reference sequence). Trimming took off 2 bases at V and 7 bases at J, with 20 bases between the two ends. This CDR3 is built from 16 residues. CDR3 sequence: CASSYDVLVQVLGYTF. CDR3 in DNA: TGTGCCAGCAGTTACGATGTTTTAGTTCAGGTGCTTGGCTACACCTTC.

V is TRBV10-3 and J is TRBJ2-7, with TRBD2 identical over 9 bases. Germline V CDR1 and CDR2: ENHRY, SYGVKD. The trim removed 3 bases at V and 6 bases at J, leaving 12 bases unmatched. The CDR3 extends over 16 amino acids. The CDR3 sequence is CAISDTRGGDLREQYF. The CDR3 region has the DNA TGTGCCATCAGTGATACGCGGGGGGGCGATCTTCGCGAGCAGTACTTC.

On this clone: One junction end does not reproduce the germline sequence, and a read error may be involved. This chain links TRBV5-6 with TRBJ1-5, with a weak D call TRBD1 (5 bases). The germline gives CDR1 SGHDT, CDR2 YYEEEE. This CDR3 comprises 10 residues. The CDR3 coding sequence is TGTGCCAGCAACCCGGGACTGGAATATTTT. It codes for CASNPGLEYF. Variable domain in full (rest from reference TRBV5-6 and TRBJ1-5): DAGVTQSPTHLIKTRGQQVTLRCSPKSGHDTVSWYQQALGQGPQFIFQYYEEEERQRGNFPDRFSGHQFPNYSSELNVNALLLGDSALYLCASNPGLEYFGDGTRLSIL.

The CDR3, as DNA: TGTGCCAGCAGCCAAGATGGTGGGGGGGGGAACAATGAGCAGTTCTTC. The encoded protein is CASSQDGGGGNNEQFF. This chain links TRBV3-1 (or the pseudogene TRBV3-2) with TRBJ2-1; 7 bases are shared with TRBD2. The J segment lost 5 bases and the V segment lost 0 bases, leaving 7 bases of the junction unmatched. The germline V gene encodes CDR1 LGHDT and CDR2 YNNKEL (reference sequence). The CDR3 sequence is 16 residues long.

The V and J genes are TRBV2 and TRBJ2-3; 8 bases are shared with TRBD2. CDR3 size: 15 residues. Germline trimming cut 6 bases from V and 0 bases from J; bases unmatched to any gene: 5. Germline values: CDR1 SNHLY, CDR2 FYNNEI. The CDR3 sequence: CASRRGAFSTDTQYF. The CDR3 nucleotides read TGTGCCAGCAGGCGGGGGGCCTTCAGCACAGATACGCAGTATTTT.

V gene TRBV2 combines with J gene TRBJ2-1, with 13 bases fitting TRBD2. This CDR3 is built from 16 residues. The germline gives CDR1 SNHLY, CDR2 FYNNEI. J was trimmed by 7 bases and V by 4 bases; bases with no gene match: 7. CDR3 in amino acids: CASSGVLAGGPNEQFF. The DNA of the CDR3 is TGTGCCAGCAGTGGGGTACTAGCGGGGGGGCCAAATGAGCAGTTCTTC.

V usage is TRBV29-1 and J usage is TRBJ2-7, with 7 bases fitting TRBD2. The CDR3 extends over 13 amino acids. J was trimmed by 2 bases and V by 3 bases; bases with no gene match: 4. Germline assignment: CDR1 SQVTM and CDR2 ANQGSEA. As DNA, the CDR3 is TGCAGCGTTGAGGGGGGGGAGGCCTACGAGCAGTACTTC. It translates to CSVEGGEAYEQYF.